The 2 T cell receptor beta chains given below trace back to one sample, sequenced in a study of CD8+CD57+ T cells in acquired aplastic anemia listed by TCRdb under 2018. Instrument used: Illumina HiSeq 2000. Profiling of TCR beta VDJ combinations and CDR3 sequences used genomic DNA as the template. Using fastp at Q25 and MiXCR, TCRdb reprocessed the public reads and kept productive beta chains. Entries are consolidated by CDR3 protein sequence, retaining the most common genes and DNA. Recorded for this sample are over 150,000 distinct CDR3 sequences; just over 50% of them occurred a single time. 9.5% to 15% of the sample belongs to the ten largest clones. Patients chosen for sequencing had shown expansion of CD8+CD57+ cells by flow cytometry. The source material was sorted CD4+, CD8+, or CD8+CD57+ T cells (not recorded which) from PBMCs. The origin of the receptors is a human donor with aplastic anemia.

This clonotype was detected many times. The V gene is TRBV9, the J gene TRBJ2-7, with 10 bases fitting TRBD1. Germline CDR1 is SGDLS and CDR2 is YYNGEE. Trimming at V came to 4 bases and at J to 3 bases, leaving 7 bases not matched to a gene. The CDR3 length is 15 residues. CDR3 bases: TGTGCCAGCAGCTCCCGGACAGGGGGAATCTACGAGCAGTACTTC. Protein product: CASSSRTGGIYEQYF.

The chain has TRBV9 and TRBJ2-3; TRBD2 might be the D (6 bases). The CDR3 runs 16 residues. The germline V gene has CDR1 SGDLS and CDR2 YYNGEE. Trimming stripped 4 bases from V and 6 bases from J, with 21 bases between. CDR3 protein: CASSLAEGTGTDTQYF. In DNA, the CDR3 is TGTGCCAGCAGCTTAGCGGAGGGTACGGGGACGGATACGCAGTATTTT.